Below are 29 T cell receptor beta chains sequenced from a single sample in a study of blood T cell repertoires in COVID-19. Profiled with immunoSEQ multiplex PCR; TCRdb holds only in-frame clones, not every one. The table lists over 250,000 clones, over 75% of them singletons. The sequencing input was peripheral blood. The receptor source for this set is a woman in her 70s with COVID-19, enrolled during active disease.

With regard to this clone: A junction boundary mismatches the germline segment, possibly from a read error. The chain uses TRBV7-7 and TRBJ2-3, with 13 bases matching TRBD2. The length of the CDR3 is 18 residues. The germline V gene encodes CDR1 SSHAT and CDR2 FNYEAQ (reference sequence). CDR3 DNA sequence: TGTGCTAGCAGCCCCGGACTAGCGGGAGCTACTAGCACAGATACGCAGTATTTT. This translates into CASSPGLAGATSTDTQYF. Together with reference TRBV7-7 and TRBJ2-3, the CDR3 gives the full variable domain: GAGVSQSPRYKVTKRGQDVTLRCDPISSHATLYWYQQALGQGPEFLTYFNYEAQPDKSGLPSDRFSAERPEGSISTLTIQRTEQRDSAMYRCASSPGLAGATSTDTQYFGPGTRLTVL.

This clone was observed once. The chain uses TRBV5-1 and TRBJ2-6; D uncertain. The V and J ends lost 6 bases and 4 bases respectively, with 8 bases between them. The V gene's germline CDR1 is SGHRS and CDR2 YFSETQ. The CDR3 is 13 residues long. The CDR3: CASMLSGANVLTF. The CDR3 nucleotides read TGCGCCAGCATGTTATCGGGGGCCAACGTCCTGACTTTC. The full variable domain, with the rest looked up from reference TRBV5-1 and TRBJ2-6, is KAGVTQTPRYLIKTRGQQVTLSCSPISGHRSVSWYQQTPGQGLQFLFEYFSETQRNKGNFPGRFSGRQFSNSRSEMNVSTLELGDSALYLCASMLSGANVLTFGAGSRLTVL.

In its sample, this clone was seen once. V usage is TRBV6-5 and J usage is TRBJ1-2; TRBD1 might be the D (5 bases). V was cut by 6 bases and J by 5 bases, with 7 bases left in between. The CDR3 totals 11 residues. Germline CDR1 is MNHEY and CDR2 is SVGAGI. This CDR3 is CASSPGYGYTF. The CDR3 nucleotides are TGTGCCAGCAGCCCAGGGTATGGCTACACCTTC.

This clone has only one observation. The CDR3 region has the DNA TGTGCCAGTAGTTTTGGCGGGTGGGCCGGGGAGCTGTTTTTT. It yields the protein CASSFGGWAGELFF. The chain uses TRBV19 and TRBJ2-2; D perhaps matches TRBD2 (5 bases). The CDR3 runs 14 residues. CDR1 and CDR2 (germline): LNHDA, SQIVND (reference sequence). V dropped 5 bases and J dropped 6 bases, with 13 bases sitting between them.

This clone was seen only a few times. The chain combines TRBV7-8 with TRBJ1-4; the D is unclear. From germline, CDR1 is SGHVS and CDR2 FQNEAQ. Trimming took off 8 bases at V and 5 bases at J, with 15 bases between the two ends. The CDR3 is 14 residues long. CDR3 DNA: TGTGCCAGCGGCCTTGGACTGTCGAATGAAAAACTGTTTTTT. Amino acids: CASGLGLSNEKLFF.

This clone has a handful of counts. The chain joins TRBV2 to TRBJ2-2; 7 bases line up with TRBD1. With V trimmed by 5 bases and J by 6 bases, 3 bases remained unmatched. The CDR3 runs 13 residues. Germline V gene data show CDR1 as SNHLY and CDR2 as FYNNEI. The chain's CDR3 is CASSNRGAGELFF. Here the CDR3 DNA reads TGTGCCAGCAGTAACAGGGGAGCCGGGGAGCTGTTTTTT.

The V gene is TRBV28, the J gene TRBJ1-2, with 12 bases fitting TRBD1. Germline assignment: CDR1 MDHEN and CDR2 SYDVKM. This CDR3 region has 16 residues. After removal of 6 bases from V and 4 bases from J, the junction contained 9 bases not matched to a gene. The CDR3 region is CASRAYGTGGLYGYTF. CDR3 nucleotides: TGTGCCAGCAGGGCATATGGGACAGGGGGCCTCTATGGCTACACCTTC.

The rearrangement uses TRBV6-5 and TRBJ1-1; D ambiguous. The V gene lost 6 bases and the J gene lost 2 bases, with 10 bases spanning the gap. CDR1 is MNHEY and CDR2 is SVGAGI in the germline V gene. The CDR3 is made up of 13 amino acids. CDR3 DNA: TGTGCCAGCAGAAAACGGGATAACACTGAAGCTTTCTTT. It specifies CASRKRDNTEAFF.

The CDR3 region is CASSLWDRNGGQFF. CDR3 sequence (DNA): TGTGCCAGCAGTTTATGGGATAGGAATGGCGGGCAGTTCTTC. The chain is built from TRBV28 and TRBJ2-1; no reliable D call. The V gene lost 0 bases and the J gene lost 12 bases, with 15 bases spanning the gap. Germline V gene data show CDR1 as MDHEN and CDR2 as SYDVKM. The CDR3 extends over 14 amino acids.

V and J are TRBV30 and TRBJ1-4; possibly TRBD1 for D (5 bases). V shed 1 base and J shed 8 bases, with 11 bases lying between them. The CDR3 extends over 13 amino acids. The germline gives CDR1 GTSNPN, CDR2 SVGIG (reference sequence). In DNA form, the CDR3 reads TGTGCCTGGAGTGGGCAGGGTGAGGAAAAACTGTTTTTT. It translates to CAWSGQGEEKLFF.

The rearrangement links TRBV9 to TRBJ2-1; 10 bases line up with TRBD1. Germline assignment: CDR1 SGDLS and CDR2 YYNGEE. This CDR3 has 16 amino acids. Trimming took 4 bases from V and 6 from J; bases not matched to a gene: 10. For the CDR3, the DNA is TGTGCCAGCAGCCAAAACCGGGACAGGGGAGGCAATGAGCAGTTCTTC. Protein product: CASSQNRDRGGNEQFF.

This clone has just a few counts. V gene TRBV10-3 combines with J gene TRBJ1-1; D remains unclear. V lost 5 bases to trimming and J lost 1 base, with 8 bases between them. Germline CDR1 ENHRY, CDR2 SYGVKD. The CDR3 totals 13 residues. CDR3 protein: CAISTQSNTEAFF. CDR3 nucleotides: TGTGCCATCAGTACGCAGTCGAACACTGAAGCTTTCTTT.

The genes are TRBV27 and TRBJ1-1; D call uncertain. Trimming removed 4 bases from V and 5 bases from J, with 14 bases in between. CDR3 length: 14 residues. The germline CDR1 and CDR2 sequences are MNHEY and SMNVEV (reference sequence). CDR3 nucleotides: TGTGCCAGCAGTTCGTCAGGAGGGAGGACTGAAGCTTTCTTT. It is translated as CASSSSGGRTEAFF.

The chain joins TRBV9 to TRBJ1-6, with unresolved D. Germline V gene lookup returns CDR1 SGDLS and CDR2 YYNGEE. The CDR3 sequence is 15 residues long. V dropped 6 bases and J dropped 10 bases, with 20 bases sitting between them. This CDR3 reads CASTVGLTDGSPLHF. The DNA of the CDR3 is TGTGCCAGCACCGTCGGACTTACAGACGGGTCACCCCTCCACTTT. The entire variable domain, with the rest obtained from reference TRBV9 and TRBJ1-6, is as follows: DSGVTQTPKHLITATGQRVTLRCSPRSGDLSVYWYQQSLDQGLQFLIQYYNGEERAKGNILERFSAQQFPDLHSELNLSSLELGDSALYFCASTVGLTDGSPLHFGNGTRLTVT.

The gene calls are TRBV19 and TRBJ1-1; no clear D gene. The CDR3 consists of 13 residues. CDR1 and CDR2 from the germline V gene are LNHDA and SQIVND (reference sequence). Trimming left V 3 bases short and J 2 bases short, with 7 bases between. CDR3 nucleotide sequence: TGTGCCAGTAGTATTATGACAAACACTGAAGCTTTCTTT. As protein: CASSIMTNTEAFF.

The chain joins TRBV7-2 to TRBJ2-3; 10 bases are a match to TRBD1. Per germline, CDR1 SGHTA and CDR2 FQGNSA. The CDR3 runs to 16 residues. V lost 5 bases to trimming and J lost 2 bases; unmatched junction nucleotides: 7. The CDR3 bases are TGTGCCAGCAGCCCTAGGACAGGGGGACCCACAGATACGCAGTATTTT. Translating it yields CASSPRTGGPTDTQYF.

This rearrangement joins TRBV29-1 to TRBJ2-1, with 8 bases identical to TRBD2. V lost 0 bases to trimming and J lost 14 bases; unmatched junction nucleotides: 18. CDR3 length equals 16 residues. CDR1 is SQVTM, CDR2 ANQGSEA, per germline. The CDR3 DNA follows: TGCAGCGTTGAAGATCCCCCCCCGCGCGGGAGGTCGAGAAAGTTCTTC. This codes for CSVEDPPPRGRSRKFF.

The J gene is TRBJ1-1, the V gene TRBV7-9; unclear D gene. Germline V CDR1 and CDR2: SEHNR, FQNEAQ (reference sequence). V shed 8 bases and J shed 1 base, with 14 bases lying between them. The CDR3 consists of 14 residues. Here the CDR3 reads CASSQKDTNTEAFF. CDR3 bases: TGTGCCAGCTCTCAAAAAGACACGAACACTGAAGCTTTCTTT.

V usage is TRBV3-1 (or the pseudogene TRBV3-2) and J usage is TRBJ1-3; no clear D. CDR1 LGHDT and CDR2 YNNKEL come from the germline V gene (reference sequence). The CDR3 totals 15 residues. Trimming pared 1 base from V and 3 bases from J, leaving 10 bases between. Written as DNA, the CDR3 is TGTGCCAGCAGCCAAGTATGGGGAGGTGGAAACACCATATATTTT. Translated: CASSQVWGGGNTIYF.

The chain has TRBV9 and TRBJ2-5; TRBD2 matches 10 bases. V was clipped by 4 bases and J by 5 bases; unmatched bases: 8. This CDR3 spans 15 amino acids. Germline-derived CDR1 and CDR2 are SGDLS and YYNGEE. The DNA for the CDR3 is TGTGCCAGCAGCTTCAGCGGGAGGGCGGGGGAGACCCAGTACTTC. Residues: CASSFSGRAGETQYF.

The chain links TRBV5-4 to TRBJ1-2; TRBD1 is a possible D gene (6 bases). Germline V gene lookup returns CDR1 SGHNT and CDR2 YYREEE (reference sequence). Trimming took off 3 bases at V and 8 bases at J, with 20 bases between the two ends. CDR3 length: 15 residues. CDR3 in amino acids: CASSWAFRGPRGYTF. CDR3 bases: TGTGCCAGCAGCTGGGCCTTCAGGGGTCCTCGCGGCTACACCTTC.

The rearrangement links TRBV9 to TRBJ2-2, with D maybe TRBD2 (6 bases). CDR1 and CDR2 (germline): SGDLS, YYNGEE. V was trimmed by 3 bases and J by 1 base, leaving 16 bases between them. CDR3 length: 17 residues. CDR3 region: CASSARLGLMNTGELFF. CDR3 in DNA: TGTGCCAGCAGCGCCCGACTAGGACTAATGAACACCGGGGAGCTGTTTTTT.

As concerns this clone: Other DNA sequences of this sample code for an identical CDR3. V and J are TRBV28 and TRBJ2-2, with D hard to call. V gave up 1 base and J gave up 5 bases, with 2 bases separating them. The CDR3 has 12 amino acids. Germline CDR1 reads MDHEN; CDR2 reads SYDVKM. This chain's CDR3 is CASSLSTGELFF. The DNA for the CDR3 is TGTGCCAGCAGTTTATCTACCGGGGAGCTGTTTTTT.

The chain links TRBV28 to TRBJ2-1; no clear D. V lost 6 bases and J 1 base, leaving 7 bases between the germline ends. The CDR3 spans 13 residues. Germline CDR1 reads MDHEN; CDR2 reads SYDVKM. CDR3: CASSIVSYNEQFF. DNA of the CDR3: TGTGCCAGCAGCATAGTGTCCTACAATGAGCAGTTCTTC. The whole variable domain, filled in from reference TRBV28 and TRBJ2-1, reads DVKVTQSSRYLVKRTGEKVFLECVQDMDHENMFWYRQDPGLGLRLIYFSYDVKMKEKGDIPEGYSVSREKKERFSLILESASTNQTSMYLCASSIVSYNEQFFGPGTRLTVL.

The rearrangement uses TRBV5-1 and TRBJ2-1; TRBD1 is a possible D gene (5 bases). Trimming removed 0 bases from V and 0 bases from J, with 16 bases in between. This CDR3 spans 18 amino acids. Germline V CDR1 and CDR2: SGHRS, YFSETQ. CDR3 sequence (DNA): TGCGCCAGCAGCTTGGAGCCAGAGGTAGGGGTCTCCTACAATGAGCAGTTCTTC. Encoded protein: CASSLEPEVGVSYNEQFF.

J is TRBJ1-1 and V is TRBV30; tentatively, D is TRBD1 (6 bases). In germline, CDR1 is GTSNPN, CDR2 SVGIG (reference sequence). The ends were cut back, 3 bases at V and 5 bases at J, with 13 bases in the middle. This CDR3 is built from 13 residues. The CDR3 spells CAWRRPGETEAFF. CDR3 nucleotide sequence: TGTGCCTGGAGGAGACCAGGGGAAACTGAAGCTTTCTTT.

The rearrangement links TRBV4-1 to TRBJ2-5; 15 bases map to TRBD2. Germline CDR1 reads MGHRA; CDR2 reads YSYEKL. Germline trimming cut 0 bases from V and 4 bases from J; bases unmatched to any gene: 3. The CDR3 has 17 amino acids. CDR3 DNA sequence: TGCGCCAGCAGCCAAGAACCGGGACTAGCGGGAGGAGAGACCCAGTACTTC. It codes for CASSQEPGLAGGETQYF.

The V call is TRBV30, the J call TRBJ1-5; no clear D gene. This CDR3 is 13 amino acids long. The V gene's germline CDR1 is GTSNPN and CDR2 SVGIG (reference sequence). V shed 2 bases and J shed 5 bases, with 10 bases lying between them. The CDR3 sequence is CAWSHSLYQPQHF. CDR3 DNA: TGTGCCTGGAGTCACAGCCTTTATCAGCCCCAGCATTTT. Complete variable domain (other parts from reference TRBV30 and TRBJ1-5): SQTIHQWPATLVQPVGSPLSLECTVEGTSNPNLYWYRQAAGRGLQLLFYSVGIGQISSEVPQNLSASRPQDRQFILSSKKLLLSDSGFYLCAWSHSLYQPQHFGDGTRLSIL.

The CDR3 sequence: CASSYEPGVGNTIYF. The DNA of the CDR3 is TGTGCCAGCAGTTACGAACCAGGGGTAGGAAACACCATATATTTT. The gene calls are TRBV6-6 and TRBJ1-3, with D tentatively TRBD1 (6 bases). Germline loops: CDR1 MNHNY, CDR2 SVGAGI (reference sequence). The CDR3 loop spans 15 amino acids. V was pared by 2 bases and J by 4 bases, with 12 bases between.